This entry features one T cell receptor beta chain sequence. Its antigen remains unknown. The entry originates in a study of CXCR3-negative and CXCR3-positive naive CD8 T cells. The authors made the TRB cDNA libraries by 5' RACE using UMI labels. Reprocessing the 5' RACE reads, TCRdb reports a single entry for every CDR3 protein and omits DNA. Listed are 4,500 to 6,500 distinct CDR3 sequences; under 2% falls within the top ten. Study-level points and caveats: Hydrophobicity of TRB CDR3s was greater in CXCR3-positive naive cells than in CXCR3-negative naive cells.

In triplicate, each CD8+ T cell subset was sorted at around 290,000 cells per replicate. The sequenced material came from naive CXCR3+ CD8+ T cells from blood. Stated subset: CD45RO-CCR7+CD27+CD95- naive CD8+ T cells expressing CXCR3 (TNR3+). This TCR derives from a human donor in good health. Some clones in this sample may be carry-over from other donors' samples.

The CDR3 loop reads CSARKQGYTEAFF. The V gene is TRBV20-1, the J gene TRBJ1-1; the TRBD1 assignment by TCRdb is unverifiable without DNA. The CDR3 length is 13 residues. CDR1 is DFQATT, CDR2 SNEGSKA, per germline (reference sequence).